This passage covers 25 T cell receptor beta chains from one sample sequenced in a study of blood T cell repertoires in COVID-19. The repertoire was sequenced with immunoSEQ multiplex PCR; TCRdb's copy has only in-frame clones and lacks some. The sample holds about 58,000 clones; approximately 83% are singletons and the top ten take about a tenth. The specimen sequenced was peripheral blood. All receptors come from a man aged 50-60 years with COVID-19, enrolled during active disease.

CDR3 bases: TGTGCCACCAGTGATGAGGCAGGGCCAAACTACTCTGGGGCCAACGTCCTGACTTTC. Translating it yields CATSDEAGPNYSGANVLTF. V is TRBV24-1 and J is TRBJ2-6, with D tentatively TRBD1 (5 bases). The CDR3 length is 19 residues. Between the trimmed V and J ends, which lost 3 bases and 0 bases, there was a span of 17 bases. Germline loops: CDR1 KGHDR, CDR2 SFDVKD.

The chain combines TRBV9 with TRBJ1-4; the D is unclear. Germline V gene data show CDR1 as SGDLS and CDR2 as YYNGEE. The CDR3 is made up of 15 amino acids. Trimming took 0 bases from V and 8 from J, leaving 14 bases between them. CDR3 loop: CASSVEEGRREKLFF. In DNA form, the CDR3 reads TGTGCCAGCAGCGTAGAGGAGGGTAGGAGAGAAAAACTGTTTTTT.

The chain uses TRBV30 and TRBJ2-7; D remains ambiguous. V was trimmed by 3 bases and J by 0 bases, leaving 9 bases between them. The length of the CDR3 is 13 residues. Germline CDR1 is GTSNPN and CDR2 is SVGIG (reference sequence). Here the CDR3 DNA reads TGTGCCTGGAGCAGGTCCAGCTCCTACGAGCAGTACTTC. This sequence encodes CAWSRSSSYEQYF.

The rearrangement links TRBV6-6 to TRBJ2-5, with D maybe TRBD1 (5 bases). The CDR3 spans 14 residues. The ends were cut back, 7 bases at V and 5 bases at J, with 17 bases in the middle. The germline CDR1 and CDR2 sequences are MNHNY and SVGAGI (reference sequence). CDR3 nucleotides: TGTGCCAGCACACGTGCAGGGCAGAAGGAGACCCAGTACTTC. This encodes CASTRAGQKETQYF.

This chain joins TRBV23-1 and TRBJ2-5; D is uncertain. TRBV23-1 qualifies as an ORF whose function is uncertain. Trimming stripped 0 bases from V and 7 bases from J, with 6 bases between. The CDR3 length is 12 residues. Written as DNA, the CDR3 is TGCGCCAGCAGTCAATCCCGCGGGACCCAGTACTTC. It encodes CASSQSRGTQYF.

The V call is TRBV18, the J call TRBJ2-7, with a weak D call TRBD1 (5 bases). The CDR3 extends over 11 amino acids. The germline V gene encodes CDR1 KGHSH and CDR2 LQKENI. The V end lost 5 bases, the J end lost 5 bases, and 7 bases lay between the germline ends. CDR3 DNA: TGTGCCAGCTCAACAGGACACGAGCAGTACTTC. It specifies CASSTGHEQYF.

The chain employs TRBV24-1 and TRBJ2-1; 8 bases line up with TRBD2. CDR1 KGHDR and CDR2 SFDVKD come from the germline V gene. The junction had 12 bases not matched to a gene; V was cut back by 3 bases and J by 9 bases. The CDR3 covers 16 residues. The CDR3 nucleotides are TGTGCCACCAGTGATATCCTTCCGGGACTAGTGAGTGAGCAGTTCTTC. Residues: CATSDILPGLVSEQFF.

A single count supports this clone. This specimen includes other DNA sequences encoding the same CDR3. The chain is built from TRBV7-9 and TRBJ2-3, with D perhaps TRBD2 (5 bases). The CDR3 runs to 15 residues. The germline gives CDR1 SEHNR, CDR2 FQNEAQ (reference sequence). V lost 1 base, J lost 0 bases, and 8 bases lay in between. CDR3 amino acids: CASSLDGGSTDTQYF. CDR3 DNA sequence: TGTGCCAGCAGCTTAGATGGAGGTAGCACAGATACGCAGTATTTT.

There are a few counts of this clone. The chain links TRBV4-2 to TRBJ2-2; D is unresolved. The CDR3 spans 14 residues. With 4 bases removed from V and 6 bases from J, the gap between germline ends came to 12 bases. Germline V gene sequence: CDR1 LGHNA, CDR2 YNFKEQ. CDR3 loop: CASSRSLLAGELFF. The CDR3 DNA sequence: TGTGCCAGCAGCCGATCATTACTGGCCGGGGAGCTGTTTTTT.

The V and J genes are TRBV6-2 or TRBV6-3 and TRBJ2-2, with 10 bases that match TRBD2. V was clipped by 0 bases and J by 0 bases; unmatched bases: 1. Germline loops: CDR1 MNHEY, CDR2 SVGEGT. This CDR3 has 17 amino acids. CDR3 coding DNA: TGTGCCAGCAGTTACTCACTAGCGGGGCCGAACACCGGGGAGCTGTTTTTT. Translating it yields CASSYSLAGPNTGELFF.

The chain combines TRBV2 with TRBJ1-5; no clear D gene. The CDR3 is 13 residues long. The V end lost 8 bases, the J end lost 7 bases, and 15 bases lay between the germline ends. CDR1 is SNHLY, CDR2 FYNNEI, per germline. The CDR3 bases are TGTGCCAGCCAGTGGAGGGTCAAGCAGCCCCAGCATTTT. Translation gives CASQWRVKQPQHF.

The genes are TRBV29-1 and TRBJ1-2; 12 bases line up with TRBD1. Trimming took 7 bases from V and 7 from J; bases not matched to a gene: 7. Germline loops: CDR1 SQVTM, CDR2 ANQGSEA. The CDR3 length is 13 residues. The CDR3 DNA sequence: TGCAGCGCCCTGGGACAGGGGGCGCGTGGCTACACCTTC. Its translation is CSALGQGARGYTF.

The gene calls are TRBV2 and TRBJ2-3, with D perhaps matching TRBD1 (6 bases). Trimming took off 7 bases at V and 5 bases at J, with 10 bases between the two ends. Germline-derived CDR1 and CDR2 are SNHLY and FYNNEI. This CDR3 has 12 amino acids. The CDR3: CASKEQGDTQYF. In DNA, the CDR3 is TGTGCCAGCAAAGAACAGGGAGATACGCAGTATTTT.

The rearrangement joins TRBV5-4 to TRBJ2-7; 7 bases are a match to TRBD2. Trimming removed 4 bases from V and 6 bases from J; junction bases left unmatched: 7. Germline CDR1 reads SGHNT; CDR2 reads YYREEE (reference sequence). This CDR3 has 13 amino acids. The CDR3 loop reads CASSGEGGLEQYF. DNA of the CDR3: TGTGCCAGCAGCGGGGAGGGCGGGCTCGAGCAGTACTTC.

This clone has a single count. The rearrangement links TRBV19 to TRBJ2-3, with TRBD2 identical over 9 bases. Germline CDR1 is LNHDA and CDR2 is SQIVND (reference sequence). Trimming took 3 bases from V and 5 from J; bases not matched to a gene: 3. This CDR3 has 14 residues. The DNA for the CDR3 is TGTGCCAGTAGTATGGGACTAGCCGTAGATACGCAGTATTTT. Translated: CASSMGLAVDTQYF.

J is TRBJ1-1 and V is TRBV6-6; D perhaps matches TRBD1 (6 bases). This CDR3 comprises 15 residues. The V and J ends lost 4 bases and 1 base respectively, with 13 bases between them. CDR1 is MNHNY and CDR2 is SVGAGI in the germline V gene (reference sequence). The chain's CDR3 is CASSSWTDPNTEAFF. The CDR3 DNA is TGTGCCAGCAGTTCGTGGACAGACCCGAACACTGAAGCTTTCTTT.

The chain has TRBV4-2 and TRBJ2-7; TRBD1 matches 10 bases. The V and J ends lost 0 bases and 2 bases, in that order; junction bases with no gene match: 13. CDR3 length equals 19 residues. Germline CDR1 is LGHNA and CDR2 is YNFKEQ. The CDR3 bases are TGTGCCAGCAGCCAAGATGGCGGGCTGGGGGACAGGGGCCCCTACGAGCAGTACTTC. It translates to CASSQDGGLGDRGPYEQYF.

This sequence joins TRBV19 and TRBJ2-1, with a possible D match to TRBD1 (6 bases). The germline V gene encodes CDR1 LNHDA and CDR2 SQIVND (reference sequence). The germline V and J ends were trimmed by 4 bases and 10 bases, with 11 bases remaining between them. The CDR3 extends over 12 amino acids. CDR3 sequence reads: CASSRGGKEQFF. The CDR3 DNA follows: TGTGCCAGTAGTAGAGGGGGAAAGGAGCAGTTCTTC.

The chain carries TRBV18 and TRBJ2-7; 8 nucleotides line up with TRBD1. CDR1 and CDR2 (germline): KGHSH, LQKENI. This CDR3 region has 15 residues. The V gene end was trimmed by 3 bases and the J gene end by 2 bases; junction bases not matched to a gene: 6. CDR3 sequence (DNA): TGTGCCAGCTCACCCCCCGGGACAGGCACCTACGAGCAGTACTTC. Amino acid sequence: CASSPPGTGTYEQYF.

Points on this clone: Other DNA sequences in the sample encode the same CDR3. The chain joins TRBV12-3 or TRBV12-4 to TRBJ2-5; no firm D call. Trimming left V 3 bases short and J 4 bases short, with 6 bases between. The CDR3 is 12 amino acids. CDR3 amino acids: CASSFSSETQYF. CDR3 DNA: TGTGCCAGCAGTTTCTCTTCAGAGACCCAGTACTTC.

This clone was detected only a few times. The CDR3 loop is CASSWGGGSYEQYF. The DNA of the CDR3 is TGTGCCAGCAGCTGGGGCGGGGGGTCCTACGAGCAGTACTTC. The chain couples TRBV5-5 to TRBJ2-7, with 8 bases identical to TRBD2. The CDR3 is made up of 14 amino acids. The germline V gene has CDR1 SGHKS and CDR2 YYEKEE (reference sequence). With 3 bases clipped from V and 1 base from J, the junction kept 3 bases outside the gene matches.

This clone was seen more than once but under ten times. The genes are TRBV5-4 and TRBJ1-1; 9 nucleotides line up with TRBD1. Germline V gene lookup returns CDR1 SGHNT and CDR2 YYREEE (reference sequence). The junction had 4 bases not matched to a gene; V was cut back by 3 bases and J by 1 base. This CDR3 comprises 15 residues. The CDR3 bases are TGTGCCAGCAGCTGGGGGACAGGGTGGAACACTGAAGCTTTCTTT. Translation: CASSWGTGWNTEAFF.

J is TRBJ2-3 and V is TRBV29-1; D is possibly TRBD2 (5 bases). This CDR3 is built from 12 residues. Trimming took off 2 bases at V and 4 bases at J, with 7 bases between the two ends. Germline CDR1 is SQVTM and CDR2 is ANQGSEA. The CDR3 sequence: CSVERAADTQYF. CDR3 nucleotides: TGCAGCGTTGAACGAGCGGCAGATACGCAGTATTTT.

The CDR3 DNA reads TGTGCCAGCAGCCAAGAACGGCTAGCGGAGACCCAGTACTTC. Protein product: CASSQERLAETQYF. The chain is built from TRBV3-1 (or the pseudogene TRBV3-2) and TRBJ2-5, with D possibly matching TRBD2 (6 bases). CDR3 length equals 14 residues. The germline CDR1 and CDR2 sequences are LGHDT and YNNKEL (reference sequence). The germline V and J ends were trimmed by 0 bases and 5 bases, with 10 bases remaining between them.

The genes are TRBV6-5 and TRBJ1-2, with no clear D. Trimming took 8 bases from V and 4 from J, leaving 14 bases between them. The CDR3 runs 13 residues. Germline V gene data show CDR1 as MNHEY and CDR2 as SVGAGI. The CDR3 DNA sequence: TGTGCCAGCTCGACCGAGGAGGTCTATGGCTACACCTTC. Translating it yields CASSTEEVYGYTF.